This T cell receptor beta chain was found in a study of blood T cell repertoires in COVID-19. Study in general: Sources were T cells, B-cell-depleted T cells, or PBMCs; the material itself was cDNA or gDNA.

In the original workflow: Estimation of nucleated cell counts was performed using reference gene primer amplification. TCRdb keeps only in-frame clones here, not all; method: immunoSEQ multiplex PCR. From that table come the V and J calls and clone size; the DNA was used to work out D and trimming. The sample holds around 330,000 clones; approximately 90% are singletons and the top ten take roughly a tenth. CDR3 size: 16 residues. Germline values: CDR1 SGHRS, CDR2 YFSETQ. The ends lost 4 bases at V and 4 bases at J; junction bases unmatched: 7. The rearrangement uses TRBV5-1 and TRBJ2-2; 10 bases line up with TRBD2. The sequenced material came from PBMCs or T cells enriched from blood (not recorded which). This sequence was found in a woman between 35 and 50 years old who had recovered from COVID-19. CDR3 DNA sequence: TGCGCCAGCAGCCCCCGGACTAGCGGAGCCACCGGGGAGCTGTTTTTT. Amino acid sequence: CASSPRTSGATGELFF.